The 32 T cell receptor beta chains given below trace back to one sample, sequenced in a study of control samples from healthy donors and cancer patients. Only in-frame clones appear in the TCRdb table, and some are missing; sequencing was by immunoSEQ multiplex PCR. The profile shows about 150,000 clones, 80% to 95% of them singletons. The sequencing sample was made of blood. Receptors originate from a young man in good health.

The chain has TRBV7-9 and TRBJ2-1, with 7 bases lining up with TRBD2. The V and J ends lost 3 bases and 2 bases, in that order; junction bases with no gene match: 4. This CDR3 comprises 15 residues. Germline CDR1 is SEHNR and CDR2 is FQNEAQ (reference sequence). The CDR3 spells CASSFPAGPYNEQFF. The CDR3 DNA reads TGTGCCAGCAGCTTTCCAGCGGGGCCCTACAATGAGCAGTTCTTC.

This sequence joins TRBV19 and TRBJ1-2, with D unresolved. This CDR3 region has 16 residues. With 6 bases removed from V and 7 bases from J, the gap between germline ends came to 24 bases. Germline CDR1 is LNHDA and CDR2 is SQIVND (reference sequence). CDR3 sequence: CASSEGGMAAYTGYTF. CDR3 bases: TGTGCCAGTAGCGAGGGAGGAATGGCAGCCTATACTGGCTACACCTTC.

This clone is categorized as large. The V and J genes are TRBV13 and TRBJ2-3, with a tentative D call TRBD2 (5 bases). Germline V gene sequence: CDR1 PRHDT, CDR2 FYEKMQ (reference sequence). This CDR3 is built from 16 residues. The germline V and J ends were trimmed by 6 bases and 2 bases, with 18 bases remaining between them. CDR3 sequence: CASSPPRGIHTDTQYF. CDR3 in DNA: TGTGCCAGCAGTCCCCCCCGGGGTATTCACACAGATACGCAGTATTTT. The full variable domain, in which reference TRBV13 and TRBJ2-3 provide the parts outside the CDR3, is AAGVIQSPRHLIKEKRETATLKCYPIPRHDTVYWYQQGPGQDPQFLISFYEKMQSDKGSIPDRFSAQQFSDYHSELNMSSLELGDSALYFCASSPPRGIHTDTQYFGPGTRLTVL.

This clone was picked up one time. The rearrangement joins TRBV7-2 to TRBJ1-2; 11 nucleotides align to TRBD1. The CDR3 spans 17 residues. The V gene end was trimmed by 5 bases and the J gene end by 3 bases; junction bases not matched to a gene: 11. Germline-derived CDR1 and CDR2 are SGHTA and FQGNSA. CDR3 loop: CASSQGLWDRGDYGYTF. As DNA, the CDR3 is TGTGCCAGCAGCCAAGGGTTATGGGACAGGGGGGACTATGGCTACACCTTC.

The CDR3 loop reads CASSSESPEAFF. In DNA form, the CDR3 reads TGTGCCAGCAGCTCAGAGAGCCCTGAAGCTTTCTTT. The chain has TRBV7-9 and TRBJ1-1; no reliable D call. The ends were cut back, 4 bases at V and 6 bases at J, with 9 bases in the middle. The CDR3 extends over 12 amino acids. CDR1 and CDR2 from the germline V gene are SEHNR and FQNEAQ (reference sequence).

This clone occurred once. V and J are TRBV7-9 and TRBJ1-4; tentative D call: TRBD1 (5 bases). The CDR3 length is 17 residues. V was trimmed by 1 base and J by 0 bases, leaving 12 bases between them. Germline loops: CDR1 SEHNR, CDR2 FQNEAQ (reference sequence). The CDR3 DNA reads TGTGCCAGCAGCTTAGGGCGTTCGGGGCCAACTAATGAAAAACTGTTTTTT. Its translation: CASSLGRSGPTNEKLFF.

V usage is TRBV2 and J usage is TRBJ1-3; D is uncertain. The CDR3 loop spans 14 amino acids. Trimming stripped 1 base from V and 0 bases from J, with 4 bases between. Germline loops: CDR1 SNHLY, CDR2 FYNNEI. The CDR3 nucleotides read TGTGCCAGCAGTGAAGACCACTCTGGAAACACCATATATTTT. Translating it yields CASSEDHSGNTIYF.

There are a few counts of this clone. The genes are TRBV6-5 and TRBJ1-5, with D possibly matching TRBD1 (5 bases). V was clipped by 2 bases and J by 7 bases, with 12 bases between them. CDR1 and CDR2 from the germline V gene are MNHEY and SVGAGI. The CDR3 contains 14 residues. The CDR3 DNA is TGTGCCAGCAGTTACACAGGAGGGCGACAGCCCCAGCATTTT. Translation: CASSYTGGRQPQHF.

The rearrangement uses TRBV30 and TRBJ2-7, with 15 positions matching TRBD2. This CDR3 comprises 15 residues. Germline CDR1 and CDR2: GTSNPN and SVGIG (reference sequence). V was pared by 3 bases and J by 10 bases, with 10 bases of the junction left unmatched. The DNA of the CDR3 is TGTGCCTGGAGACTCGGGACTAGCGGGAGGAAGGATCAGTACTTC. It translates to CAWRLGTSGRKDQYF. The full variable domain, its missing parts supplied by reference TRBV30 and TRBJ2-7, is SQTIHQWPATLVQPVGSPLSLECTVEGTSNPNLYWYRQAAGRGLQLLFYSVGIGQISSEVPQNLSASRPQDRQFILSSKKLLLSDSGFYLCAWRLGTSGRKDQYFGPGTRLTVT.

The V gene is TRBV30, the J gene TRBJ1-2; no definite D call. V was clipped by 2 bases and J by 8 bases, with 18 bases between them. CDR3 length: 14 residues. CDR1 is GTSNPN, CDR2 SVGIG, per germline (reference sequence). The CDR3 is CAWSTPSAMRGYTF. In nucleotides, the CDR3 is TGTGCCTGGAGTACACCATCCGCTATGAGGGGCTACACCTTC.

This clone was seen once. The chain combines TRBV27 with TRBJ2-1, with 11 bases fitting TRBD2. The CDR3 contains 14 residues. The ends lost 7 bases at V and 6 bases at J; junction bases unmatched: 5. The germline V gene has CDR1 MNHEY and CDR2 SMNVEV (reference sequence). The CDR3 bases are TGTGCCAGCACTAGCGGGGGGACCTCCAATGAGCAGTTCTTC. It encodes CASTSGGTSNEQFF.

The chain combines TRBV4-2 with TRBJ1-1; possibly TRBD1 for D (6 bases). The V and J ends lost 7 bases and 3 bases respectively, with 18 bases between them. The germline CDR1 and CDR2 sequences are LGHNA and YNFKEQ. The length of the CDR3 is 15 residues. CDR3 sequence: CASTRTGGVDTEAFF. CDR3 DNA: TGTGCCAGCACCCGCACGGGGGGCGTGGACACTGAAGCTTTCTTT.

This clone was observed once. CDR3 loop: CASSQVAGGRNQPQHF. DNA for the CDR3: TGCGCCAGCAGCCAAGTTGCGGGAGGGCGCAATCAGCCCCAGCATTTT. The gene calls are TRBV4-1 and TRBJ1-5, with D uncertain. Germline V gives CDR1 MGHRA, CDR2 YSYEKL. Deletions cut 1 base from V and 2 bases from J, with 12 bases between. This CDR3 has 16 residues.

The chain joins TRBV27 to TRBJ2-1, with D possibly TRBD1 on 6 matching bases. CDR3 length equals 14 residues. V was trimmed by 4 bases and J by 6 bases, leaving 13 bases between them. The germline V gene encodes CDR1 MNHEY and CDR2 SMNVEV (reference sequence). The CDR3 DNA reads TGTGCCAGCAGTTCGAACCTCAGGGGCAATGAGCAGTTCTTC. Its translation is CASSSNLRGNEQFF.

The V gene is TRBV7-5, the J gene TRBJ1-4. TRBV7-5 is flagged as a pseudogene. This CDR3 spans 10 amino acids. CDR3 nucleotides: TGTGCCAGAAGCTTCCGGGGAGCCTCTTTT. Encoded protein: CARSFRGASF.

The CDR3, as DNA: TGTGCCTGGAGGGTAGGGACTGGGGTGGGTGCCCTCCACTTT. Its translation is CAWRVGTGVGALHF. The chain has TRBV30 and TRBJ1-6, with a tentative D call TRBD1 (5 bases). The CDR3 totals 14 residues. With 3 bases removed from V and 14 bases from J, the gap between germline ends came to 20 bases. The V gene's germline CDR1 is GTSNPN and CDR2 SVGIG (reference sequence).

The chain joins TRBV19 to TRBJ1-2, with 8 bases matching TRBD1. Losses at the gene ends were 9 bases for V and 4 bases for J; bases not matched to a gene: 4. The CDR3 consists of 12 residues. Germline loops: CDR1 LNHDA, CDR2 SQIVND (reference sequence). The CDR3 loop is CASSDRGYGYTF. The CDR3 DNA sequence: TGTGCCAGCTCCGACAGGGGCTATGGCTACACCTTC.

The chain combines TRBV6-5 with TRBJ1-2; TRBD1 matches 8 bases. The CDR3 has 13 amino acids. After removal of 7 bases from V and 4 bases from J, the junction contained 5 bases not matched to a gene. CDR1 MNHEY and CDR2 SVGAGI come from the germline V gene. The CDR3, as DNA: TGTGCCAGCACTGGGACAGGTGTCTATGGCTACACCTTC. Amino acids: CASTGTGVYGYTF.

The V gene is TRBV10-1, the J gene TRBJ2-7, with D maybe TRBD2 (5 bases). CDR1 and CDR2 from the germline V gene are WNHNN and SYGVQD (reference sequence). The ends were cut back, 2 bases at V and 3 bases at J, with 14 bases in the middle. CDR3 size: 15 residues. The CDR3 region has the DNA TGCGCCAGCAGTGAGAAGGCGGGTCGCGGCTACGAGCAGTACTTC. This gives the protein CASSEKAGRGYEQYF.

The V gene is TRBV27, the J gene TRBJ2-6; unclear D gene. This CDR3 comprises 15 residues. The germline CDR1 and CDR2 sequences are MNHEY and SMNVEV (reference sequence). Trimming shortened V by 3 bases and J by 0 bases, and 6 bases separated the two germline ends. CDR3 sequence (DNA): TGTGCCAGCAGTTTTTGGAGCTCTGGGGCCAACGTCCTGACTTTC. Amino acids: CASSFWSSGANVLTF.

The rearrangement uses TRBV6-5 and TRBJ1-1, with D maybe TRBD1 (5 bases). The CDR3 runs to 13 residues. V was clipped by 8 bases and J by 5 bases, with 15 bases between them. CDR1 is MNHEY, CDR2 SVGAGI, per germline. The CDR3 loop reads CASRRERQTEAFF. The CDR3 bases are TGTGCCAGCCGCCGGGAACGACAGACTGAAGCTTTCTTT.

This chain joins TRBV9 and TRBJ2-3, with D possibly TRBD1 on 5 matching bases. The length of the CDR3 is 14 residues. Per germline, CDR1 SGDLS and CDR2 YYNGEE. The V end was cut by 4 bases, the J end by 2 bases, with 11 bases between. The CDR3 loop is CASSPGQNTDTQYF. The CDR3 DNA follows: TGTGCCAGCAGCCCCGGACAAAACACAGATACGCAGTATTTT.

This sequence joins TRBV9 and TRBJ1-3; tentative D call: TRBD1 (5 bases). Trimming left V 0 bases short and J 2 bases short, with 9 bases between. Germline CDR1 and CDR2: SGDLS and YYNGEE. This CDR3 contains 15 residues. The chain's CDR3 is CASSVDRDPGNTIYF. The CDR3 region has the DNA TGTGCCAGCAGCGTAGATAGGGACCCTGGAAACACCATATATTTT.

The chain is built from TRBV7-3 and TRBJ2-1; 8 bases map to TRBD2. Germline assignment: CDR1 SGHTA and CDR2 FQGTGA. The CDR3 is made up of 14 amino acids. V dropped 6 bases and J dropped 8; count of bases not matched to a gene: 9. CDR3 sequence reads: CASRASGSGDEQFF. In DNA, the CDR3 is TGTGCCAGCAGAGCCAGCGGGAGCGGGGATGAGCAGTTCTTC. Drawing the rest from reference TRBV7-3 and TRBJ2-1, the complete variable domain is GAGVSQTPSNKVTEKGKYVELRCDPISGHTALYWYRQSLGQGPEFLIYFQGTGAADDSGLPNDRFFAVRPEGSVSTLKIQRTERGDSAVYLCASRASGSGDEQFFGPGTRLTVL.

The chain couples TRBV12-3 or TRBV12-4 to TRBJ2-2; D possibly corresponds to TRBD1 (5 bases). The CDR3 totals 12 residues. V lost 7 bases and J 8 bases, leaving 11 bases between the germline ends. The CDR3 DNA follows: TGTGCCAGCAACAGGCCGGTTGGGGAGCTGTTTTTT. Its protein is CASNRPVGELFF.

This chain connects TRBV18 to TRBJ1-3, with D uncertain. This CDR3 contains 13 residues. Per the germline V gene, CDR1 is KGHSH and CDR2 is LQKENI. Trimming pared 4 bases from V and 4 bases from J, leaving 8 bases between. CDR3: CASSLDEGNTIYF. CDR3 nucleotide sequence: TGTGCCAGCTCACTCGATGAGGGAAACACCATATATTTT.

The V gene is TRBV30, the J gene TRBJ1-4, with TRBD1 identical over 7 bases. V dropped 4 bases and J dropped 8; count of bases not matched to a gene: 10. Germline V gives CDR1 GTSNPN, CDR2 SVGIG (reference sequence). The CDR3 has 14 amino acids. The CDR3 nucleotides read TGTGCCTGGAACAGACAGGGCGGGCGGGAAAAACTGTTTTTT. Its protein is CAWNRQGGREKLFF. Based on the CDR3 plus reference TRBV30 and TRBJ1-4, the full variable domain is SQTIHQWPATLVQPVGSPLSLECTVEGTSNPNLYWYRQAAGRGLQLLFYSVGIGQISSEVPQNLSASRPQDRQFILSSKKLLLSDSGFYLCAWNRQGGREKLFFGSGTQLSVL.

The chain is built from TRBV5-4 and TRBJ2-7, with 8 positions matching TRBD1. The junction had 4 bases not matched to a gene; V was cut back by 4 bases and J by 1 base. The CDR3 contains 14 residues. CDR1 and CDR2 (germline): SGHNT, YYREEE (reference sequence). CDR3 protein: CASSPGTGSYEQYF. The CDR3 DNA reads TGTGCCAGCAGCCCCGGGACAGGTTCCTACGAGCAGTACTTC.

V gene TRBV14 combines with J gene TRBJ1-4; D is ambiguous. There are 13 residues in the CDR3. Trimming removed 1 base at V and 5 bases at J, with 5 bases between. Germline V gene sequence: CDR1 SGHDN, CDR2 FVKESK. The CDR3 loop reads CASSQVTNEKLFF. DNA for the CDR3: TGTGCCAGCAGCCAAGTAACGAATGAAAAACTGTTTTTT.

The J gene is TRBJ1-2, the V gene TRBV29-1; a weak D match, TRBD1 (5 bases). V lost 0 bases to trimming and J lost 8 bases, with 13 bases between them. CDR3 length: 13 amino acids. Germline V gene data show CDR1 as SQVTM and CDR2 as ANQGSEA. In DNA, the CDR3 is TGCAGCGTTGAAGACCGGACAATCGGGGGCTACACCTTC. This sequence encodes CSVEDRTIGGYTF.

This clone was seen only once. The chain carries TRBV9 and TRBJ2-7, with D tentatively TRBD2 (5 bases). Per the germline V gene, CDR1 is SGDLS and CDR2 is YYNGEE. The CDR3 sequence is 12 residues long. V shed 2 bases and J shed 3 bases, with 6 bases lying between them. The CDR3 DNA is TGTGCCAGCAGCGTCGGGGACTACGAGCAGTACTTC. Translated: CASSVGDYEQYF.

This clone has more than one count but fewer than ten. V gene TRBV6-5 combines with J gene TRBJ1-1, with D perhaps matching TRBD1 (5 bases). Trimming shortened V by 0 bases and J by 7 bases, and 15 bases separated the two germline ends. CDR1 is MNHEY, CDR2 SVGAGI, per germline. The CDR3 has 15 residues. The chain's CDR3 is CASSYSQQGWNEAFF. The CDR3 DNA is TGTGCCAGCAGTTACTCCCAGCAGGGCTGGAATGAAGCTTTCTTT.